Listed here are 16 T cell receptor beta chains from one sample, sequenced in a study of prognosis after radiotherapy for stage I lung cancer. Two-round multiplex PCR amplified TCR beta CDR3 from genomic DNA. The first PCR round targeted every TRBV and TRBJ gene with specific primers. TCRdb itself ran the multiplex PCR reads through MiXCR, one entry per CDR3 protein. The data hold 38,000 or so distinct CDR3 sequences, with approximately 25% observed a single time. Sample: PBMCs, taken before or after stereotactic body radiation therapy (not recorded which). These receptors all stem from a donor over 45 with non-small cell lung cancer.

As to this clonotype: Since a much larger clone is just one base distant, this may be a read error. The chain couples TRBV5-1 to TRBJ2-5, with D maybe TRBD2 (5 bases). The CDR3 sequence is 15 residues long. The V gene's germline CDR1 is SGHRS and CDR2 YFSETQ. Deletions cut 6 bases from V and 1 base from J, with 16 bases between. The chain's CDR3 is CASKRAVGSQETQYF. CDR3 DNA sequence: TGCGCCAGCAAGAGGGCGGTAGGTTCCCAAGAGACCCAGTACTTC.

This clonotype was seen repeatedly, ten times or more. The chain links TRBV6-1 to TRBJ1-6, with 7 positions matching TRBD1. Germline CDR1 and CDR2: MNHNS and SASEGT. This CDR3 has 15 amino acids. After removal of 6 bases from V and 9 bases from J, the junction contained 11 bases not matched to a gene. CDR3 sequence (DNA): TGTGCCAGCAGACCAGGGACAGCGATGGGTTCACCCCTCCACTTT. Translation gives CASRPGTAMGSPLHF.

The table lists this clonotype with many counts. This rearrangement joins TRBV19 to TRBJ1-2; D remains unclear. The CDR3 runs to 15 residues. V shed 5 bases and J shed 5 bases, with 18 bases lying between them. From germline, CDR1 is LNHDA and CDR2 SQIVND (reference sequence). CDR3 sequence (DNA): TGTGCCAGTAGTGCCTCCTCCCGGGTCTTATATGGCTACACCTTC. Translated, it gives CASSASSRVLYGYTF.

This clonotype was detected many times. The gene calls are TRBV27 and TRBJ2-7; D assignment may be TRBD1 or TRBD2 (6 bases each). From germline, CDR1 is MNHEY and CDR2 SMNVEV (reference sequence). V was pared by 7 bases and J by 6 bases, with 13 bases between. CDR3 length: 12 residues. CDR3 nucleotide sequence: TGTGCCAGCACCGGAGGGGGTAGCGAGCAGTACTTC. This encodes CASTGGGSEQYF.

The rearrangement links TRBV5-1 to TRBJ2-3, with 7 bases lining up with TRBD2. Germline V lookup: CDR1 SGHRS, CDR2 YFSETQ. J lost 1 base, V lost 3 bases, and 11 bases had no gene match. This CDR3 region has 17 residues. The chain's CDR3 is CASSWARGSGGTDTQYF. In DNA form, the CDR3 reads TGCGCCAGCAGCTGGGCCCGCGGGAGTGGAGGCACAGATACGCAGTATTTT.

The count of this clonotype is one. Since a much larger clone is just one base distant, this may be a read error. This CDR3 is CASSPRRETEAFF. The CDR3, as DNA: TGTGCCAGCAGTCCCCGCAGGGAAACTGAAGCTTTCTTT. The J gene is TRBJ1-1, the V gene TRBV6-1; a weak D match, TRBD1 (5 bases). The V and J ends lost 5 bases and 5 bases respectively, with 12 bases between them. The length of the CDR3 is 13 residues. From germline, CDR1 is MNHNS and CDR2 SASEGT.

This clonotype occurred many times. The V call is TRBV30, the J call TRBJ2-1; TRBD1 might be the D (5 bases). Germline CDR1 reads GTSNPN; CDR2 reads SVGIG (reference sequence). Trimming stripped 0 bases from V and 6 bases from J, with 15 bases between. The CDR3 is 15 residues long. CDR3 DNA sequence: TGTGCCTGGAGTGTTGTGTACCAAGGGGCCAATGAGCAGTTCTTC. The encoded protein is CAWSVVYQGANEQFF.

This clonotype was seen repeatedly, ten times or more. The J gene is TRBJ1-3, the V gene TRBV28, with 7 bases fitting TRBD1. Germline trimming cut 3 bases from V and 2 bases from J; bases unmatched to any gene: 1. Germline V gene sequence: CDR1 MDHEN, CDR2 SYDVKM. There are 14 residues in the CDR3. CDR3 DNA sequence: TGTGCCAGCAGTTTCCAGGGGGCTGGAAACACCATATATTTT. It translates to CASSFQGAGNTIYF.

Note on this clonotype: This may be a read error, as it is one base from a much larger clone. The chain recombines TRBV12-5 with TRBJ1-5; perhaps TRBD1 as D (5 bases). Trimming left V 8 bases short and J 5 bases short, with 16 bases between. Germline CDR1 and CDR2: LGHNT and FRNRAP. There are 14 residues in the CDR3. In nucleotides, the CDR3 is TGTGCTAGTAGCCTCGGGGAAGGGGATCAGCCCCAGCATTTT. Translation gives CASSLGEGDQPQHF.

This clonotype was seen at least ten times. The chain is built from TRBV2 and TRBJ1-6; 11 bases map to TRBD1. V trimming: 6 bases; J trimming: 7 bases; junction bases outside the gene matches: 2. This CDR3 contains 14 residues. Germline V gives CDR1 SNHLY, CDR2 FYNNEI. CDR3 in amino acids: CASRDRGLNSPLHF. In DNA, the CDR3 is TGTGCCAGCAGGGACAGGGGGCTAAATTCACCCCTCCACTTT.

This clonotype was counted many times. The chain recombines TRBV11-2 with TRBJ2-1; 11 nucleotides line up with TRBD2. Per the germline V gene, CDR1 is SGHAT and CDR2 is FQNNGV. This CDR3 has 15 amino acids. The V and J ends lost 5 bases and 6 bases, in that order; junction bases with no gene match: 6. The CDR3 loop reads CASSLLAGGANEQFF. DNA of the CDR3: TGTGCCAGCAGCCTCCTAGCGGGAGGAGCCAATGAGCAGTTCTTC.

The sample holds many counts of this clonotype. The rearrangement uses TRBV19 and TRBJ1-2; TRBD1 is a possible D gene (5 bases). Germline V gives CDR1 LNHDA, CDR2 SQIVND (reference sequence). V dropped 8 bases and J dropped 4 bases, with 17 bases sitting between them. The CDR3 is 14 amino acids. CDR3 DNA sequence: TGTGCCAGTGACCCCTCCGGGGGGGGCTATGGCTACACCTTC. Residues: CASDPSGGGYGYTF.

This clonotype showed up just once. This sequence is one base from a far larger clone and is likely a read error. The chain recombines TRBV6-4 with TRBJ2-1; a possible D gene is TRBD2 (6 bases). CDR1 and CDR2 (germline): MRHNA, SNTAGT. This CDR3 has 15 residues. The CDR3 coding sequence is TGTGCCAGCAGCAGAACAGGACTACAGGCCAATGAGCAGTTATTC. Amino acids: CASSRTGLQANEQLF.

This clonotype appeared once. It differs at one base from a far larger clone, so likely a read error. This rearrangement joins TRBV6-8 to TRBJ1-6, with D perhaps TRBD1 (5 bases). The V end was cut by 5 bases, the J end by 2 bases, with 25 bases between. The CDR3 is 20 amino acids. The germline gives CDR1 MNHGY, CDR2 SAAAGT. The CDR3 sequence: CASSEGRTRYSSAYNSPLHF. Here the CDR3 DNA reads TGTGCCAGCAGTGAAGGTCGGACACGATACTCCAGCGCCTATAATTCACCCCTCCACTTT.

This clonotype was found many times. The chain employs TRBV5-1 and TRBJ1-3; the D is unclear. The CDR3 length is 15 residues. Germline lookup yields CDR1 SGHRS and CDR2 YFSETQ. V gave up 2 bases and J gave up 0 bases, with 9 bases separating them. The CDR3: CASSLTAFSGNTIYF. The CDR3 DNA follows: TGCGCCAGCAGCTTAACCGCTTTCTCTGGAAACACCATATATTTT.

This clonotype was detected ten times or more. V gene TRBV6-2 or TRBV6-3 combines with J gene TRBJ2-1; no clear D gene. There are 12 residues in the CDR3. The germline gives CDR1 MNHEY, CDR2 SVGEGT. V was shortened by 6 bases and J by 1 base, with 4 bases between the two germline ends. The CDR3 sequence: CASSQSYNEQFF. The CDR3 nucleotides read TGTGCCAGCAGCCAATCCTACAATGAGCAGTTCTTC.